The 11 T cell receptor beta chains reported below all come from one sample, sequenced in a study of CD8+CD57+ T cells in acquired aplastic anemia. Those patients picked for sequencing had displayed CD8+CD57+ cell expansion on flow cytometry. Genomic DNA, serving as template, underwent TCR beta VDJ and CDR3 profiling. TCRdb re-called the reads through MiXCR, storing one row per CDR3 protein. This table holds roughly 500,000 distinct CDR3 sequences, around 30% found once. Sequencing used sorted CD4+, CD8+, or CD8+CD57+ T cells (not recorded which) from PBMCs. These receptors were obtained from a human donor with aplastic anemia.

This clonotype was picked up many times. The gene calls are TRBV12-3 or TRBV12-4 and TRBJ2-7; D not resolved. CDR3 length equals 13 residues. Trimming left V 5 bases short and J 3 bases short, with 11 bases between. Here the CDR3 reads CASSRRDGYEQYF. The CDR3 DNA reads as TGTGCCAGCAGTCGGAGAGACGGCTACGAGCAGTACTTC.

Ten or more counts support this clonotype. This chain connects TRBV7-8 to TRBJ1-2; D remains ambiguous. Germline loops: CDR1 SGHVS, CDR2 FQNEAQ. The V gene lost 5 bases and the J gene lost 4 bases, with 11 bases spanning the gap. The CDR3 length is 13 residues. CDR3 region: CASSLGGTYGYTF. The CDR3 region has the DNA TGTGCCAGCAGCCTGGGCGGTACCTATGGCTACACCTTC.

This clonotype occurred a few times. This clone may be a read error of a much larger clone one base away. Here the CDR3 DNA reads TGCAGTGCTAGCAGCGGCTCCTACGAGCAGTACTTC. Translating it yields CSASSGSYEQYF. V and J are TRBV20-1 and TRBJ2-7, with D perhaps TRBD2 (5 bases). This CDR3 contains 12 residues. V was pared by 3 bases and J by 0 bases, with 6 bases between. Per the germline V gene, CDR1 is DFQATT and CDR2 is SNEGSKA (reference sequence).

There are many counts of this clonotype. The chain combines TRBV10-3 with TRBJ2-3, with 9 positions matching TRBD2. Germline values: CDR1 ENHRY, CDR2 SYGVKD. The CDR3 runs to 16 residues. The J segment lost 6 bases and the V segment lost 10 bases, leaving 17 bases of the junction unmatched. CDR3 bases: TGTGCCACAAGTGGGGTAGCGGGAGTAGGAGGGGATACGCAGTATTTT. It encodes CATSGVAGVGGDTQYF.

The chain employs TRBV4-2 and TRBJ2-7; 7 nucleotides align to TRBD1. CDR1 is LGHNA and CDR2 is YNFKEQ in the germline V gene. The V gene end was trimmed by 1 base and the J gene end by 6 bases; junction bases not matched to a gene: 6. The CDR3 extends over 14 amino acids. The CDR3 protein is CASSQAGTEGEQYF. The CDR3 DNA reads TGTGCCAGCAGCCAAGCAGGGACAGAAGGCGAGCAGTACTTC.

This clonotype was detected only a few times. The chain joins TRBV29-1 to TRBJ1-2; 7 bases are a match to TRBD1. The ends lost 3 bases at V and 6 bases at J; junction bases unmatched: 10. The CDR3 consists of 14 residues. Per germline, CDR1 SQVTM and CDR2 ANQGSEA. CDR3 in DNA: TGCAGCGTTGATCCTGGGGAGGGGGCTGATGGCTACACCTTC. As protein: CSVDPGEGADGYTF.

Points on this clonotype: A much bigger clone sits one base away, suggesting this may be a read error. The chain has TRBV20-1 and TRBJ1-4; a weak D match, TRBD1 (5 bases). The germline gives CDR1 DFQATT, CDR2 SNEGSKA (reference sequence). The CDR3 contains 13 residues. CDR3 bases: TGCAGTACTAGCGACAGAAGGAATGAAAAACTGTTTTTT. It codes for CSTSDRRNEKLFF.

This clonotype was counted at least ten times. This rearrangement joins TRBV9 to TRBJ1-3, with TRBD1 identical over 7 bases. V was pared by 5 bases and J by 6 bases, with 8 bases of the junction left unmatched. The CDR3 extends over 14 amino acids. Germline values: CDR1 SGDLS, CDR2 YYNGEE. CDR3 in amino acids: CASSRQGVENTIYF. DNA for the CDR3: TGTGCCAGCAGTCGACAGGGAGTGGAAAACACCATATATTTT.

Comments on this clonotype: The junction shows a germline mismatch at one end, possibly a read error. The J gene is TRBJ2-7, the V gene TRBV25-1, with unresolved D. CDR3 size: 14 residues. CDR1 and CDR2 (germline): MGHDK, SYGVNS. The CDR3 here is CASRKQRSAYKQYF. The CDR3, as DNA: TGTGCCAGCAGAAAACAACGCTCAGCCTACAAGCAGTACTTC.

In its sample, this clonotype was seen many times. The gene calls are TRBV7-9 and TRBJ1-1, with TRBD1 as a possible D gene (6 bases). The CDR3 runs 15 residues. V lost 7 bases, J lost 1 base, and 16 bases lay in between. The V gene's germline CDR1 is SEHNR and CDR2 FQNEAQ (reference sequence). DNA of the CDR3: TGTGCCAGCACCTTCGTAGGGGGAGCGAACACTGAAGCTTTCTTT. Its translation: CASTFVGGANTEAFF.

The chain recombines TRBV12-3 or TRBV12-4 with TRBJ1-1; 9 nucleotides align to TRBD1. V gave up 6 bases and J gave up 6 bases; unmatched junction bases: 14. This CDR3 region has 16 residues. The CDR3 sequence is CASRAGTGRLVAEAFF. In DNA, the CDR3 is TGTGCCAGCAGGGCCGGGACAGGGAGACTCGTCGCTGAAGCTTTCTTT.